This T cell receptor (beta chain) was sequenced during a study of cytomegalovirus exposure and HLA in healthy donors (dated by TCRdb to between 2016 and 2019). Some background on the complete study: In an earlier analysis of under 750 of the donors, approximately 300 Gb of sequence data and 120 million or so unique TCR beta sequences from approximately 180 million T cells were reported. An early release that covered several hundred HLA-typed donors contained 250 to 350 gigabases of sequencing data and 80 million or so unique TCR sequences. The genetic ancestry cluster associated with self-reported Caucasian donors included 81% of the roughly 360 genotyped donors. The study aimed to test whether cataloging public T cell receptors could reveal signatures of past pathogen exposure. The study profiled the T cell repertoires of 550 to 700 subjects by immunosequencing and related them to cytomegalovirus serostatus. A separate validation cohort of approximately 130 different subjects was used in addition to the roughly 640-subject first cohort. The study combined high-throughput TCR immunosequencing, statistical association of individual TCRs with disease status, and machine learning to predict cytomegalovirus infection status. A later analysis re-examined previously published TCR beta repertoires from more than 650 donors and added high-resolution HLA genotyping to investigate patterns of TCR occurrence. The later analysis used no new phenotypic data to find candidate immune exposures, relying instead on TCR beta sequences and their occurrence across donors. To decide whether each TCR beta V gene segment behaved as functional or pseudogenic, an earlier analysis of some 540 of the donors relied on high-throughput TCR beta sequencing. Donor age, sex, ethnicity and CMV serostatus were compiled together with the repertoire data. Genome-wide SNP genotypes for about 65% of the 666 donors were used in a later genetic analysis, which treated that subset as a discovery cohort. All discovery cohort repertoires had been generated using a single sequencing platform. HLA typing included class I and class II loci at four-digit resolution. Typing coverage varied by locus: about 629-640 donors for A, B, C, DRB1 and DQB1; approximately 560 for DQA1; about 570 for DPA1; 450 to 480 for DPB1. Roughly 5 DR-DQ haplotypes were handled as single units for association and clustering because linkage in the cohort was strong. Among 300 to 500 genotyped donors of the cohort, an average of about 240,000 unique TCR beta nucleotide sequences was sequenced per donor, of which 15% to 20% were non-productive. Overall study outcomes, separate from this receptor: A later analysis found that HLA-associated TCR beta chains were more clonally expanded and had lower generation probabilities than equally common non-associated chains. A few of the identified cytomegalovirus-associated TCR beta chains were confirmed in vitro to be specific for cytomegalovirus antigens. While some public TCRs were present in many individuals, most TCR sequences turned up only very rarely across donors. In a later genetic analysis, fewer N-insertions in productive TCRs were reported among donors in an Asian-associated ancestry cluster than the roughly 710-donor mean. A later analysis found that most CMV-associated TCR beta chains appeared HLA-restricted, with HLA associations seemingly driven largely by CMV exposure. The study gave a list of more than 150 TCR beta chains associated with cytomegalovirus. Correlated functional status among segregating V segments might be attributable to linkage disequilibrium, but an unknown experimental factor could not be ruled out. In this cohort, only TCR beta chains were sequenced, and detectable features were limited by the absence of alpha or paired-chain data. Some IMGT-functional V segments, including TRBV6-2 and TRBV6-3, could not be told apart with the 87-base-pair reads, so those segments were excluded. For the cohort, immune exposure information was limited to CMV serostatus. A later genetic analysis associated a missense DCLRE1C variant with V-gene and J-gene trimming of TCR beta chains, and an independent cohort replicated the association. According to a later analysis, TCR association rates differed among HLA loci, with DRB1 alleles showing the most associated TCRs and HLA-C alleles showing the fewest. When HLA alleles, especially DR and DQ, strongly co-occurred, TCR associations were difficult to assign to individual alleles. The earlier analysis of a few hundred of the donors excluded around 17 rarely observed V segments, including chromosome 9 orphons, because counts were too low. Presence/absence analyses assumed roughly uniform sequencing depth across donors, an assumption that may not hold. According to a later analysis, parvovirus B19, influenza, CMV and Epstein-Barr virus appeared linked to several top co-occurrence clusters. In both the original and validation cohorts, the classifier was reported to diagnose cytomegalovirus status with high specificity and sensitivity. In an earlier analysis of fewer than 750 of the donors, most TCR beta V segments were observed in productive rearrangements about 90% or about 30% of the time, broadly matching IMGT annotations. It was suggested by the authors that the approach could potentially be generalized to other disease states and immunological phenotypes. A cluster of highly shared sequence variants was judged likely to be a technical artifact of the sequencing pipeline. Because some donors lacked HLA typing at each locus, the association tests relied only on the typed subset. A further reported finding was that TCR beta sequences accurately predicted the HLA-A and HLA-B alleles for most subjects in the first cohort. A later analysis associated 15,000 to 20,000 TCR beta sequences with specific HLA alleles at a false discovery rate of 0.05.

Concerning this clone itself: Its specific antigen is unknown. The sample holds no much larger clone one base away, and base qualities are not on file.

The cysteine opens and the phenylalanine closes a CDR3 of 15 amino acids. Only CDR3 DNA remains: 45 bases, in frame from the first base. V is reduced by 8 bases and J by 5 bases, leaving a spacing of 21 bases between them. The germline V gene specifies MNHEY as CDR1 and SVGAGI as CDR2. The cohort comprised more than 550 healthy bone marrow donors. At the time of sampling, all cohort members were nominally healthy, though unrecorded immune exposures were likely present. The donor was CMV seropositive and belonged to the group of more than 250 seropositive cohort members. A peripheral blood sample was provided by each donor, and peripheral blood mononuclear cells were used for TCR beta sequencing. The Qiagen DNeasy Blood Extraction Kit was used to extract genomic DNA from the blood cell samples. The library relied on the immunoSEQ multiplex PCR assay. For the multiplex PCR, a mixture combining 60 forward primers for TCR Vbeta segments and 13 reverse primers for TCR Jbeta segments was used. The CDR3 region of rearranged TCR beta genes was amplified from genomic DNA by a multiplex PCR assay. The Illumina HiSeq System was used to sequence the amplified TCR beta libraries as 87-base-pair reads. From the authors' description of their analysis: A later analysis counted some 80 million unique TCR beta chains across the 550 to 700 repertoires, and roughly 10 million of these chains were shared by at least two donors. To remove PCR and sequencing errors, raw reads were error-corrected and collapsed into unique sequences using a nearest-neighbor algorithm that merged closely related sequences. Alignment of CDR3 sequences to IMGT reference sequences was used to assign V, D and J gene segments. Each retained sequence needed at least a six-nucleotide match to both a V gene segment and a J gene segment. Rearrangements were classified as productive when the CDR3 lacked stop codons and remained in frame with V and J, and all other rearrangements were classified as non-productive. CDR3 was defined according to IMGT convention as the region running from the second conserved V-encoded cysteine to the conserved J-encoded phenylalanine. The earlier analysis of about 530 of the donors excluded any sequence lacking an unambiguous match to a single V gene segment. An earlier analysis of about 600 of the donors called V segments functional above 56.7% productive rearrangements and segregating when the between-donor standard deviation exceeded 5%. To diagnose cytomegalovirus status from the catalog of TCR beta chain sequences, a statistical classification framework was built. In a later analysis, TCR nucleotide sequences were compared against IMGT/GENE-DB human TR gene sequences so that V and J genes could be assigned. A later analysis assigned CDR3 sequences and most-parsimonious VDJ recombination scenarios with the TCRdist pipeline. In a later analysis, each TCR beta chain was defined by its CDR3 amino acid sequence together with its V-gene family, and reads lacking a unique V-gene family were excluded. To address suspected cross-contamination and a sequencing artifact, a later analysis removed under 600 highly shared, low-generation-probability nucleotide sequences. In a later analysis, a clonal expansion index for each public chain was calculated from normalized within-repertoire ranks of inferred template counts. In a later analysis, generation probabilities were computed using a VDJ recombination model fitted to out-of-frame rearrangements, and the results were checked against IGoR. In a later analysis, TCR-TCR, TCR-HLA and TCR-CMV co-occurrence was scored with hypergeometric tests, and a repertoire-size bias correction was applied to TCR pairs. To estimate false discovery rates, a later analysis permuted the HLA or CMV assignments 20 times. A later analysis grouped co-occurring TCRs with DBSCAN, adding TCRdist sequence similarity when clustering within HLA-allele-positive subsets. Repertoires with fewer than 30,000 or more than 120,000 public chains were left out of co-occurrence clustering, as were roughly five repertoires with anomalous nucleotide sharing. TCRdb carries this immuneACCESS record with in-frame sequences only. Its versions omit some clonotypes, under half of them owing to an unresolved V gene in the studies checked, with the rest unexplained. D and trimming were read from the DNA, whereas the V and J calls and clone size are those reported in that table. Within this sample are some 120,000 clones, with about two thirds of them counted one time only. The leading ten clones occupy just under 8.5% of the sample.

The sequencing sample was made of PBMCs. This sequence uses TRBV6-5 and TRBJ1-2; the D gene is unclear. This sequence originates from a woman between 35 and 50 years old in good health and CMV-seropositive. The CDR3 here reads CASLQHGTGGYGYTF. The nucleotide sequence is TGTGCCAGCTTACAACACGGAACCGGCGGGTATGGCTACACCTTC.